The sequence of this T cell receptor (beta chain) was determined in a study of HIV-infected children after antiretroviral therapy interruption. Study context: For the interruption arm, samples span week 0 through about 3 years after study end.

Germline-derived CDR1 and CDR2 are LGHNA and YSLEER. This CDR3 spans 16 amino acids. V shed 4 bases and J shed 6 bases, with 19 bases lying between them. Stated treatment: PENTA 11 planned treatment interruption arm or continuous ART arm. Samples needed at least 5 million viable cryopreserved PBMCs. The sample holds many counts of this clonotype. The TCR library was built from RNA with a 3' RACE protocol and unique molecular identifiers. TCRdb fed the 3' RACE reads into MiXCR, producing one record per CDR3 protein. Seen here are over 7,000 distinct CDR3 sequences, about 15% observed once, and the top ten hold roughly an eighth.

Sequencing used CD45RO+ CD8+ T cells from PBMCs, pooled from several time points, obtained from a donor given antiretroviral therapy, either interrupted or continuous. Sample subset: memory CD8+ CD45RO+ CD45RA- T cells. The TCR sequence derives from a pool of human donors with HIV. This chain links TRBV4-3 with TRBJ2-4; D might be TRBD1 (6 bases). The CDR3 DNA is TGCGCCAGCAGCCTCAGAGGGGGAGTGGACGGAAACATTCAGTACTTC. Residues: CASSLRGGVDGNIQYF.